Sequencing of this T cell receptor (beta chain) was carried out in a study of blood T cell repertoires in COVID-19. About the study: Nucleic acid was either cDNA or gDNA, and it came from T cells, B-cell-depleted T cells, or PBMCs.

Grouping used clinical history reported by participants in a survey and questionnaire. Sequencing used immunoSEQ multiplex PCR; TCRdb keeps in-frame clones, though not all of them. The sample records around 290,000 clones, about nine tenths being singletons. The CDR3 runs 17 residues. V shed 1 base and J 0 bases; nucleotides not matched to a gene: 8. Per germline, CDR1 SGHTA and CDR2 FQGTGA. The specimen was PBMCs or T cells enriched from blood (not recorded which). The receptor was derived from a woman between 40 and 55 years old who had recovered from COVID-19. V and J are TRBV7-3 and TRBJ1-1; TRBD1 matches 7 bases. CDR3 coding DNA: TGTGCCAGCAGCTTAATGGGTCAGGGGGTCTTGAACACTGAAGCTTTCTTT. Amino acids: CASSLMGQGVLNTEAFF.